The clone carrying this T cell receptor beta chain came up many times. Its antigen remains unknown. The CDR3 is made up of 15 amino acids. The V and J ends lost 5 bases and 0 bases respectively, with 11 bases between them. The germline gives CDR1 MNHEY, CDR2 SVGEGT. The data are from a study of T-cell reconstitution after alpha-beta-depleted transplantation in children. Construction of the TCRbeta library involved unique molecular identifiers. TCRdb passed the PCR reads through MiXCR, listing each CDR3 protein once. Seen here are roughly 30,000 distinct CDR3 sequences, nearly 6.5% observed once, and the top ten hold about a quarter. Study-wide results and caveats: There were reportedly several hundred expanded graft clones from which alpha-beta T cells came about two months after transplant.

This sequence was found in a child younger than two who had a stem cell transplant for acute myeloid leukemia, so the T cells may come from the graft donor. The V gene is TRBV6-2 or TRBV6-3, the J gene TRBJ2-1; no firm D call. Sequenced material: peripheral blood, taken 60 days after TCRalphabeta/CD19-depleted stem cell transplant. The CDR3 bases are TGTGCCAGCAGTCAGGTCCTCAGCTCCTACAATGAGCAGTTCTTC. Encoded protein: CASSQVLSSYNEQFF.